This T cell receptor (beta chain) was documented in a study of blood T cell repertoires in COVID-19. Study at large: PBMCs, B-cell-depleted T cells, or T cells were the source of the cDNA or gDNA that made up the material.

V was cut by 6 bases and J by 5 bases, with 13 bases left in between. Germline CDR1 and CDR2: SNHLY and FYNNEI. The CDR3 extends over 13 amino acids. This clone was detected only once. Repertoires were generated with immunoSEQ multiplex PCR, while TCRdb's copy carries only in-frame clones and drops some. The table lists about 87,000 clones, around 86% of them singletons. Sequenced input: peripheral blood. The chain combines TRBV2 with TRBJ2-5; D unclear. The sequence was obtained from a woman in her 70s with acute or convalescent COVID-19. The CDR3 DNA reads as TGTGCCAGCAGCTTCGGGTCTATGGAGACCCAGTACTTC. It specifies CASSFGSMETQYF. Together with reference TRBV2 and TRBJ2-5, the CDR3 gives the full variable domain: EPEVTQTPSHQVTQMGQEVILRCVPISNHLYFYWYRQILGQKVEFLVSFYNNEISEKSEIFDDQFSVERPDGSNFTLKIRSTKLEDSAMYFCASSFGSMETQYFGPGTRLLVL.